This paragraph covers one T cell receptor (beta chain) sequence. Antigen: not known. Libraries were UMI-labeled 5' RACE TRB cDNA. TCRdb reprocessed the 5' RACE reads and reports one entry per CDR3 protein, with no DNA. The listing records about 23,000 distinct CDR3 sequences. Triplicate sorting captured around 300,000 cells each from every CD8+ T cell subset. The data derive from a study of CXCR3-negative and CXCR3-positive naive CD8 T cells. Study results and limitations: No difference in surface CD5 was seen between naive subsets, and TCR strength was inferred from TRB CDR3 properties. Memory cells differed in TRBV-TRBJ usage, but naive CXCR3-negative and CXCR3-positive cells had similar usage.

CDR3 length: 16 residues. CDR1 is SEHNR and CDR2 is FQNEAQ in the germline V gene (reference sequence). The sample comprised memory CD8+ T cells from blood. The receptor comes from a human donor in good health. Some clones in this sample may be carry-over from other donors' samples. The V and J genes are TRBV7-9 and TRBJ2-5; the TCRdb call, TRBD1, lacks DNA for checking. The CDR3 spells CASSREDRGNQETQYF. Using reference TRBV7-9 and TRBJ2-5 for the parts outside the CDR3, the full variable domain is DTGVSQNPRHKITKRGQNVTFRCDPISEHNRLYWYRQTLGQGPEFLTYFQNEAQLEKSRLLSDRFSAERPKGSFSTLEIQRTEQGDSAMYLCASSREDRGNQETQYFGPGTRLLVL.